One sample yielded the 14 T cell receptor beta chains listed below, sequenced in a study of T cell changes during pregnancy in multiple sclerosis. Sequenced by immunoSEQ multiplex PCR; TCRdb stores in-frame clones only, minus some. This sample carries around 62,000 clones, 80% to 90% of them seen once, and the ten largest clones take roughly 2.7%. The sample here was peripheral blood, taken in the first trimester of pregnancy. All receptors derive from a female donor with multiple sclerosis, enrolled in a pregnancy study.

The chain joins TRBV10-3 to TRBJ2-3; D perhaps matches TRBD2 (6 bases). The V gene lost 10 bases and the J gene lost 4 bases, with 15 bases spanning the gap. The CDR3 is 13 residues long. Germline V CDR1 and CDR2: ENHRY, SYGVKD. The CDR3 protein is CATARGAADTQYF. The CDR3 DNA is TGTGCCACGGCGCGGGGAGCGGCAGATACGCAGTATTTT.

The V gene is TRBV6-1, the J gene TRBJ1-4; TRBD1 might be the D (6 bases). Trimming left V 1 base short and J 6 bases short, with 15 bases between. The CDR3 loop spans 16 amino acids. CDR1 and CDR2 from the germline V gene are MNHNS and SASEGT. The CDR3 nucleotides read TGTGCCAGCAGTGAAGAAGTAGGGGGGAGGGATGAAAAACTGTTTTTT. Translating gives CASSEEVGGRDEKLFF.

This clone has just one count. The genes are TRBV6-5 and TRBJ2-5; a weak D match, TRBD2 (6 bases). Germline V gene data show CDR1 as MNHEY and CDR2 as SVGAGI. The V gene lost 0 bases and the J gene lost 7 bases, with 15 bases spanning the gap. The CDR3 sequence is 15 residues long. The CDR3 region has the DNA TGTGCCAGCAGTTACTCGGGTGTAGTCGGGGGGACCCAGTACTTC. It translates to CASSYSGVVGGTQYF.

This clone was counted once. The J gene is TRBJ2-7, the V gene TRBV5-6; TRBD1 is a possible D gene (6 bases). Trimming pared 3 bases from V and 4 bases from J, leaving 11 bases between. The germline V gene has CDR1 SGHDT and CDR2 YYEEEE. CDR3 length: 13 residues. The CDR3 is CASSWGREYEQYF. The CDR3 coding sequence is TGTGCCAGCAGCTGGGGGCGCGAGTACGAGCAGTACTTC.

The J gene is TRBJ2-3, the V gene TRBV11-3, with a tentative D call TRBD1 (5 bases). Germline-derived CDR1 and CDR2 are SGHNT and YENEEA. The CDR3 sequence is 15 residues long. V was clipped by 5 bases and J by 2 bases, with 14 bases between them. CDR3: CASSPTGHFTDTQYF. The CDR3 region has the DNA TGTGCCAGCAGCCCAACAGGACACTTCACAGATACGCAGTATTTT.

For the CDR3, the DNA is TGTGCCAGCAGCCTAGGAGGGGCTAGCGGGTACACCGGGGAGCTGTTTTTT. Amino acids: CASSLGGASGYTGELFF. This chain joins TRBV4-2 and TRBJ2-2, with 8 bases aligning to TRBD2. The CDR3 totals 17 residues. With V trimmed by 4 bases and J by 3 bases, 10 bases remained unmatched. Germline loops: CDR1 LGHNA, CDR2 YNFKEQ.

The gene calls are TRBV18 and TRBJ2-7, with D perhaps TRBD1 (6 bases). The CDR3 extends over 16 amino acids. Trimming removed 3 bases at V and 2 bases at J, with 17 bases between. Per the germline V gene, CDR1 is KGHSH and CDR2 is LQKENI. As DNA, the CDR3 is TGTGCCAGCTCACCCGCTACAGGGATAAAGCCCTACGAGCAGTACTTC. This translates into CASSPATGIKPYEQYF.

The rearrangement uses TRBV6-5 and TRBJ1-4; D is possibly TRBD1 (6 bases). Germline loops: CDR1 MNHEY, CDR2 SVGAGI. This CDR3 is 12 amino acids long. Trimming removed 8 bases from V and 8 bases from J, with 12 bases in between. CDR3: CASGGIGEKLFF. The CDR3, as DNA: TGTGCCAGCGGGGGCATCGGCGAAAAACTGTTTTTT.

This clone has a single count. The V call is TRBV5-1, the J call TRBJ2-7, with 8 bases fitting TRBD2. J gave up 7 bases and V 1 base, and 10 bases lay outside the gene matches. From germline, CDR1 is SGHRS and CDR2 YFSETQ. This CDR3 spans 15 amino acids. CDR3: CASSLRGGEAREQYF. The DNA of the CDR3 is TGCGCCAGCAGCTTGCGGGGGGGGGAGGCCAGGGAGCAGTACTTC.

The genes are TRBV4-3 and TRBJ2-5; D perhaps matches TRBD2 (5 bases). This CDR3 comprises 17 residues. The germline gives CDR1 LGHNA, CDR2 YSLEER. V shed 0 bases and J shed 1 base, with 15 bases lying between them. CDR3: CASSQDGLAGGQETQYF. The CDR3 coding sequence is TGCGCCAGCAGCCAAGATGGGTTGGCGGGTGGCCAAGAGACCCAGTACTTC.

The V and J genes are TRBV6-1 and TRBJ1-2, with D perhaps matching TRBD1 (5 bases). Germline CDR1 MNHNS, CDR2 SASEGT. V was shortened by 2 bases and J by 0 bases, with 7 bases between the two germline ends. This CDR3 comprises 14 residues. The CDR3 DNA reads as TGTGCCAGCAGTGAACCAGGGACTAACTATGGCTACACCTTC. It translates to CASSEPGTNYGYTF.

This rearrangement joins TRBV5-1 to TRBJ1-4, with D possibly TRBD1 on 5 matching bases. V was pared by 0 bases and J by 0 bases, with 15 bases between. This CDR3 is 18 amino acids long. Germline CDR1 SGHRS, CDR2 YFSETQ. The CDR3 sequence is CASSLVLRTPSTNEKLFF. The CDR3 nucleotides read TGCGCCAGCAGCTTGGTTCTTAGGACACCGTCAACTAATGAAAAACTGTTTTTT.

The chain couples TRBV6-5 to TRBJ2-3; 8 bases match TRBD1. Germline CDR1 reads MNHEY; CDR2 reads SVGAGI. CDR3 size: 14 residues. V gave up 6 bases and J gave up 0 bases; unmatched junction bases: 2. The CDR3 loop reads CASRRDRSTDTQYF. CDR3 in DNA: TGTGCCAGCAGGCGGGACAGGAGCACAGATACGCAGTATTTT.

The J gene is TRBJ1-2, the V gene TRBV7-7, with D perhaps TRBD1 (5 bases). This CDR3 region has 15 residues. V was cut by 1 base and J by 7 bases, with 16 bases left in between. The germline V gene encodes CDR1 SSHAT and CDR2 FNYEAQ (reference sequence). CDR3 DNA: TGTGCCAGCAGCTTAGAGGCAGGGTCAAGTGCTGGCTACACCTTC. Amino acid sequence: CASSLEAGSSAGYTF.